This T cell receptor (beta chain) was retrieved from a study of cytomegalovirus exposure and HLA in healthy donors. Study-level background: Assignment to the Caucasian-associated ancestry cluster applied to more than 75% of the approximately 420 genotyped donors.

For this clone: Antigen: not known.

Findings and limits, study-wide: Later examination showed HLA-associated TCR beta chains had greater clonal expansion than equally common others. Earlier results showed most TCR beta V segments being productive about 87% or about 30% of the time. Investigators reported 150 to 200 TCR beta chains as tied to cytomegalovirus.

Primers included in the PCR were 60 Vbeta and 13 Jbeta primers. Method: immunoSEQ multiplex PCR; TCRdb's copy keeps in-frame clones and lacks some. This table has about 140,000 clones, roughly three fifths appearing once. This CDR3 is 14 amino acids long. The V end lost 3 bases, the J end lost 7 bases, and 17 bases lay between the germline ends. Germline lookup yields CDR1 SGDLS and CDR2 YYNGEE. This TCR was sampled from a woman aged 55-69 years in good health and CMV-seronegative. The chain carries TRBV9 and TRBJ2-7, with no clear D. The sequencing input was PBMCs. The CDR3 coding sequence is TGTGCCAGCAGCGCCGGTGGCGGTTCGAGAGAGCAGTACTTC. Amino acids: CASSAGGGSREQYF. The full variable domain, in which reference TRBV9 and TRBJ2-7 provide the parts outside the CDR3, is DSGVTQTPKHLITATGQRVTLRCSPRSGDLSVYWYQQSLDQGLQFLIQYYNGEERAKGNILERFSAQQFPDLHSELNLSSLELGDSALYFCASSAGGGSREQYFGPGTRLTVT.